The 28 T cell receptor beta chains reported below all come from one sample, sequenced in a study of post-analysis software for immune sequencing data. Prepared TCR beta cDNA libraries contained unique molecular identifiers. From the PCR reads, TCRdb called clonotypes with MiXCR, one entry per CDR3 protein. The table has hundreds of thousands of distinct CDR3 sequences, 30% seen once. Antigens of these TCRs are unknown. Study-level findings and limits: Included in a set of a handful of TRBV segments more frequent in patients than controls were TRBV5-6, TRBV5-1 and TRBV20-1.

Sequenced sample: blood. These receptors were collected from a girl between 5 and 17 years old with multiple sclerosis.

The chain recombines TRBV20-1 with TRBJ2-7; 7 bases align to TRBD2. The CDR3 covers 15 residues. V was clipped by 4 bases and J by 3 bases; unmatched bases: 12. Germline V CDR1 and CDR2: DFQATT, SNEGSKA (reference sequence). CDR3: CSAKRERWGGYEQYF. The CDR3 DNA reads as TGCAGTGCTAAACGGGAGAGGTGGGGGGGCTACGAGCAGTACTTC.

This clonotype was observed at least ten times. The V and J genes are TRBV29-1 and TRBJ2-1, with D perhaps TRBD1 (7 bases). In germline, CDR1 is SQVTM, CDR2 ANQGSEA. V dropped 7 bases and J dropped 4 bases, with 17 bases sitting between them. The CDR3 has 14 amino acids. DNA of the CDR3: TGCAGCGGGAGGGCAGGGGGATCATACAATGAGCAGTTCTTC. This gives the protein CSGRAGGSYNEQFF.

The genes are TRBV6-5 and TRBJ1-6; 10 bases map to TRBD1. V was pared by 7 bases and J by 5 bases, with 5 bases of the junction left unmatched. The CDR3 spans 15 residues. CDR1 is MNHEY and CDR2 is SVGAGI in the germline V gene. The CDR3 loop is CASTQGTGDNSPLHF. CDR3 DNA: TGTGCCAGCACCCAGGGGACAGGGGATAATTCACCCCTCCACTTT.

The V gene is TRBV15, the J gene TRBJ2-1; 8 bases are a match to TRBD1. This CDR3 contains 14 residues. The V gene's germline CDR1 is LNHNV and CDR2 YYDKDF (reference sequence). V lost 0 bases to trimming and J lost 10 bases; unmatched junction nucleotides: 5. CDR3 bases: TGTGCCACCAGCAGAGACAGGGGGCCCCACGAGCAGTTCTTC. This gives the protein CATSRDRGPHEQFF.

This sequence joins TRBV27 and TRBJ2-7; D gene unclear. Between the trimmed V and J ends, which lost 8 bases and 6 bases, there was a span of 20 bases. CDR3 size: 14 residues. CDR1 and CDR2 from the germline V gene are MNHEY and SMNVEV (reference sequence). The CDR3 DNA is TGTGCCAGCGGAGACGGAGTTACGATGTTCGAGCAGTACTTC. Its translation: CASGDGVTMFEQYF.

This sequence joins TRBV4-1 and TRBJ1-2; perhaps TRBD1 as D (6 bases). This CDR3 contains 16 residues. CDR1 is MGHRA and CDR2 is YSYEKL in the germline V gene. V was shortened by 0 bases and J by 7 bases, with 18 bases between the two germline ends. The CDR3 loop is CASSQEPGWGLGGYTF. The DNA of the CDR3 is TGCGCCAGCAGCCAAGAACCGGGGTGGGGGCTTGGTGGCTACACCTTC.

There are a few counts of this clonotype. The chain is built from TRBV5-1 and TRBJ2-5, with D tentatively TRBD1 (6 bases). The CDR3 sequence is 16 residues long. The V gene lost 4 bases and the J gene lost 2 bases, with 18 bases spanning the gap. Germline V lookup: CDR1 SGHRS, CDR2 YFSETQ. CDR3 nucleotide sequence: TGCGCCAGCAGCCGACCTCCCGACAGGAGACAAGAGACCCAGTACTTC. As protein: CASSRPPDRRQETQYF.

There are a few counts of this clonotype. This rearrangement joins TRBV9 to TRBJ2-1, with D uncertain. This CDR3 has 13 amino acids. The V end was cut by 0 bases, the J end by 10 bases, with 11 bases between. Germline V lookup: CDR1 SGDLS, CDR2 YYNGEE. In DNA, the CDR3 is TGTGCCAGCAGCGTAGATCTCGCGAGCGAGCAGTTCTTC. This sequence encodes CASSVDLASEQFF. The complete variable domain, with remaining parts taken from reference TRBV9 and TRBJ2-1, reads DSGVTQTPKHLITATGQRVTLRCSPRSGDLSVYWYQQSLDQGLQFLIQYYNGEERAKGNILERFSAQQFPDLHSELNLSSLELGDSALYFCASSVDLASEQFFGPGTRLTVL.

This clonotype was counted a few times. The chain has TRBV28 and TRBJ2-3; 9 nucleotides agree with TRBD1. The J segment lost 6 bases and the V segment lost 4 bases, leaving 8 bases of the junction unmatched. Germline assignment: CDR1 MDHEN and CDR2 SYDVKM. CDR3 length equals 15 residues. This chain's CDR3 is CASSSTGTGYDTQYF. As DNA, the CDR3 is TGTGCCAGCAGTTCCACCGGGACAGGGTACGATACGCAGTATTTT. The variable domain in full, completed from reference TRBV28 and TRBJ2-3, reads DVKVTQSSRYLVKRTGEKVFLECVQDMDHENMFWYRQDPGLGLRLIYFSYDVKMKEKGDIPEGYSVSREKKERFSLILESASTNQTSMYLCASSSTGTGYDTQYFGPGTRLTVL.

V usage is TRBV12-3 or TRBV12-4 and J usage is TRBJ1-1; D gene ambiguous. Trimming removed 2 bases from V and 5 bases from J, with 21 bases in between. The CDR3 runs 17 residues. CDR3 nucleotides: TGTGCCAGCAGTTTAAGTTTGGGATACACGGGAAAAACTGAAGCTTTCTTT. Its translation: CASSLSLGYTGKTEAFF.

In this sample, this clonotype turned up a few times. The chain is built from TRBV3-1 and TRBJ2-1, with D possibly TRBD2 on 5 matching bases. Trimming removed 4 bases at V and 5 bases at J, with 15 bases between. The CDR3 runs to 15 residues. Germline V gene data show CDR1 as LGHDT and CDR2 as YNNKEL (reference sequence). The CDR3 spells CASSPRTAVHNEQFF. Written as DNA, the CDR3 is TGTGCCAGCAGCCCACGAACAGCGGTCCACAATGAGCAGTTCTTC.

CDR3: CATPRDILHTDTQYF. The CDR3 DNA reads TGTGCCACCCCGAGGGACATTCTCCACACAGATACGCAGTATTTT. The chain combines TRBV21-1 with TRBJ2-3; no check of the table's D call, TRBD1, against the DNA was made. TRBV21-1 is a pseudogene locus. CDR3 size: 15 residues.

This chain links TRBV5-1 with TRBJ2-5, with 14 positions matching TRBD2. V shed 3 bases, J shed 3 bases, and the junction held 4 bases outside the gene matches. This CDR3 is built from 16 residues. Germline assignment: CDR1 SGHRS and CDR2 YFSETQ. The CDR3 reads CASSSGLAGVKETQYF. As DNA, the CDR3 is TGCGCCAGCAGCTCGGGACTAGCGGGAGTCAAAGAGACCCAGTACTTC.

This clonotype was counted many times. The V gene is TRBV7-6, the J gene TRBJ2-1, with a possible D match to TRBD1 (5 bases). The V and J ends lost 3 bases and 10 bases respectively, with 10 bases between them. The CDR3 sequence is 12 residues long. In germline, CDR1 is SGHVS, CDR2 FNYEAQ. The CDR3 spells CASSFSGSEQFF. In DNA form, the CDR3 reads TGTGCCAGCAGCTTCTCAGGGTCGGAGCAGTTCTTC.

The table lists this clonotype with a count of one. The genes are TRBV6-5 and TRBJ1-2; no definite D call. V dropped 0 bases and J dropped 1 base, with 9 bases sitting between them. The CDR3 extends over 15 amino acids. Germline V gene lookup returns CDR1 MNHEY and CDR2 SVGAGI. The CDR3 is CASSYSRGLNYGYTF. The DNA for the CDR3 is TGTGCCAGCAGTTACTCCCGTGGTCTTAACTATGGCTACACCTTC.

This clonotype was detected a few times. CDR3 in DNA: TGCGCCAGCAGCTTGGGGACTAGCGGGAAGGGCGATGAGCAGTTCTTC. It is translated as CASSLGTSGKGDEQFF. The chain links TRBV5-1 to TRBJ2-1, with TRBD2 matching 12 bases. V was pared by 0 bases and J by 8 bases, with 6 bases of the junction left unmatched. The CDR3 has 16 residues. Germline loops: CDR1 SGHRS, CDR2 YFSETQ.

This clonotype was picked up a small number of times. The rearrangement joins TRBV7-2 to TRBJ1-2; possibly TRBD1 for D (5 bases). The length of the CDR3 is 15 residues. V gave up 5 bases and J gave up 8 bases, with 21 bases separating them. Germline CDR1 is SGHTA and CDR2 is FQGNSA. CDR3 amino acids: CASSPEIRPWGGYTF. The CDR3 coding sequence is TGTGCCAGCAGCCCAGAAATAAGACCTTGGGGCGGCTACACCTTC.

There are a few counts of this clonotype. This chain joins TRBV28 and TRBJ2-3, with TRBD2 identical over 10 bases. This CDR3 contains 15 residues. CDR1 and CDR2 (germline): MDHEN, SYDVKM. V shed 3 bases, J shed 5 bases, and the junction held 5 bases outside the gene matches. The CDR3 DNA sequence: TGTGCCAGCAGTTTTGAGCGGGGGGGCCTAGATACGCAGTATTTT. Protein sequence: CASSFERGGLDTQYF.

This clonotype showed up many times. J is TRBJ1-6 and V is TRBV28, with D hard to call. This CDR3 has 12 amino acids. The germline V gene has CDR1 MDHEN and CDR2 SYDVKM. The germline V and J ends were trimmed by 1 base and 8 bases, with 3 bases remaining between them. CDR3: CASSLSDSPLHF. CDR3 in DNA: TGTGCCAGCAGTTTATCGGATTCACCCCTCCACTTT.

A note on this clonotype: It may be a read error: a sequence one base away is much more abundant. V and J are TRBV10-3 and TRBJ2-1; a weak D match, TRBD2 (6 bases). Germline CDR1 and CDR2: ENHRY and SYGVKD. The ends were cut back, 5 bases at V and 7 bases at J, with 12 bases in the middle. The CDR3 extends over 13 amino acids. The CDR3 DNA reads TGTGCCATCAGTAGCCCGGAGGGGAATGAGCAGTTCTTC. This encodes CAISSPEGNEQFF.

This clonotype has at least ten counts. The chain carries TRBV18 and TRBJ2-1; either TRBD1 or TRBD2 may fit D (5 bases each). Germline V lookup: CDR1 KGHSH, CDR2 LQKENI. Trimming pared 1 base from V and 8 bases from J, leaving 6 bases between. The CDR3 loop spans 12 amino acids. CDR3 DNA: TGTGCCAGCTCACCACTGGGGGATGAGCAGTTCTTC. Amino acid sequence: CASSPLGDEQFF.

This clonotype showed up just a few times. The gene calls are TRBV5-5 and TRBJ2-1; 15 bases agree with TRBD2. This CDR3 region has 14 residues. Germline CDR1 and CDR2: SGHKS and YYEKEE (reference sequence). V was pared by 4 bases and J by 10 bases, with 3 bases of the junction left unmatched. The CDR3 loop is CASSTGLAGGEQFF. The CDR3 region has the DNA TGTGCCAGCAGCACGGGACTAGCGGGAGGAGAGCAGTTCTTC.

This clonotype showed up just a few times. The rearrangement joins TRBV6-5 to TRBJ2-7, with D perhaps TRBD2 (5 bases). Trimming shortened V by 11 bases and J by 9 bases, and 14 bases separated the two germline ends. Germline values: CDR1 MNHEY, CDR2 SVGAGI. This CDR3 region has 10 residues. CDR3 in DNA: TGTGCCGCCGGGGTAGAAGCGCAGTACTTC. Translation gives CAAGVEAQYF.

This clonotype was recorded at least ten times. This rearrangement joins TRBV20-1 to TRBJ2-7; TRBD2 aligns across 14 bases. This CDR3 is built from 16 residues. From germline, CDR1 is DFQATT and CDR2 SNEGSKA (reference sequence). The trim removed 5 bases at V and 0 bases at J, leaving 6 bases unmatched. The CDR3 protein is CSAEFGLAGGSYEQYF. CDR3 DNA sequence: TGCAGTGCTGAATTCGGACTAGCGGGAGGCTCCTACGAGCAGTACTTC.

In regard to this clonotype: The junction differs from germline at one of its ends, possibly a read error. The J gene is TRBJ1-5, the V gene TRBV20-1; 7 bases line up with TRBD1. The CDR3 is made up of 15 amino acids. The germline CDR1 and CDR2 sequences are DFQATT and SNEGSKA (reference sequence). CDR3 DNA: TGCAGTGCTAGAGATCGGCCAGGGGGTTATCAGTCCCAGCATTTT. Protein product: CSARDRPGGYQSQHF.

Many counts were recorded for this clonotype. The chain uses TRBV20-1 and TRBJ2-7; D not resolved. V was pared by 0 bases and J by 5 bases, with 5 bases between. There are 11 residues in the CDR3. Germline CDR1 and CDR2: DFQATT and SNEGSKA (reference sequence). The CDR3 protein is CSAREPDEQYF. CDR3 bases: TGCAGTGCTAGAGAACCCGACGAGCAGTACTTC.

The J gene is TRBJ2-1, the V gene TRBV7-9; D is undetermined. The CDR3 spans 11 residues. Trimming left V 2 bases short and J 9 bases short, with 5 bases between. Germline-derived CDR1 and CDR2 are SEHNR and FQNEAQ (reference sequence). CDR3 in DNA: TGTGCCAGCAGCTTAACAATTGAGCAGTTCTTC. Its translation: CASSLTIEQFF.

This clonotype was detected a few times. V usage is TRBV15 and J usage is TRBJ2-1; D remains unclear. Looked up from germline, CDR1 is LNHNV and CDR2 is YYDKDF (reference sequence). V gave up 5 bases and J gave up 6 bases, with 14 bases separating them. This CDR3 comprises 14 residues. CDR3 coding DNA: TGTGCCACCAGCGCCAGATCTCTGGGCAATGAGCAGTTCTTC. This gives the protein CATSARSLGNEQFF.